Listed here are 7 T cell receptor beta chains from one sample, sequenced in a study of neoadjuvant anti-PD-1 for oral cavity cancer. Clones were read by immunoSEQ multiplex PCR, and TCRdb kept only the in-frame ones, dropping some. Among fewer than 40,000 clones listed, 85% to 90% were seen once. The source material was PBMCs, sampled before nivolumab (anti-PD-1) treatment. All receptors come from a person aged 35-79 years with oral cavity squamous cell carcinoma.

The table lists this clone with a count of one. The rearrangement joins TRBV13 to TRBJ1-1; maybe TRBD1 (6 bases). Germline lookup yields CDR1 PRHDT and CDR2 FYEKMQ (reference sequence). Trimming cost V 5 bases and J 3 bases, with 13 bases left between them. The CDR3 is made up of 14 amino acids. CDR3 DNA: TGTGCCAGCAGCCCCCAAAACAGGGACACTGAAGCTTTCTTT. Amino acid sequence: CASSPQNRDTEAFF. Using reference TRBV13 and TRBJ1-1 for the parts outside the CDR3, the full variable domain is AAGVIQSPRHLIKEKRETATLKCYPIPRHDTVYWYQQGPGQDPQFLISFYEKMQSDKGSIPDRFSAQQFSDYHSELNMSSLELGDSALYFCASSPQNRDTEAFFGQGTRLTVV.

This clone was seen just once. The V gene is TRBV5-1, the J gene TRBJ2-1; no reliable D call. CDR1 is SGHRS, CDR2 YFSETQ, per germline. The length of the CDR3 is 14 residues. Trimming took off 0 bases at V and 2 bases at J, with 6 bases between the two ends. The CDR3 DNA reads as TGCGCCAGCAGCTTGGGCGACACCTACAATGAGCAGTTCTTC. Translated, it gives CASSLGDTYNEQFF.

This clone has just one count. The V and J genes are TRBV11-2 and TRBJ2-7; unclear D gene. This CDR3 has 11 amino acids. Germline V CDR1 and CDR2: SGHAT, FQNNGV. V lost 1 base and J lost 4, with 2 bases in between. The CDR3 protein is CASSLAYEQYF. The CDR3 DNA is TGTGCCAGCAGCTTAGCTTACGAGCAGTACTTC.

The chain has TRBV30 and TRBJ2-7, with a weak D call TRBD1 (6 bases). The V gene lost 0 bases and the J gene lost 2 bases, with 11 bases spanning the gap. This CDR3 comprises 14 residues. The germline gives CDR1 GTSNPN, CDR2 SVGIG (reference sequence). CDR3 amino acids: CAWSVGTHPYEQYF. The CDR3 nucleotides are TGTGCCTGGAGTGTCGGGACACATCCCTACGAGCAGTACTTC.

V usage is TRBV7-9 and J usage is TRBJ2-7; D gene unclear. The germline gives CDR1 SEHNR, CDR2 FQNEAQ (reference sequence). With 3 bases removed from V and 2 bases from J, the gap between germline ends came to 11 bases. The length of the CDR3 is 14 residues. CDR3 loop: CASSLGHYAYEQYF. The CDR3 DNA reads as TGTGCCAGCAGCTTGGGCCACTACGCCTACGAGCAGTACTTC.

This chain connects TRBV27 to TRBJ2-5; 8 bases are shared with TRBD1. The V gene end was trimmed by 3 bases and the J gene end by 5 bases; junction bases not matched to a gene: 8. This CDR3 is 15 amino acids long. Germline CDR1 is MNHEY and CDR2 is SMNVEV (reference sequence). The CDR3 DNA sequence: TGTGCCAGCAGTTTTGACAGGGGAAGGCGCGAGACCCAGTACTTC. Amino acids: CASSFDRGRRETQYF.

The CDR3 nucleotides are TGCGCCAGCAGCTTGGCGCAGGGGGCAAGTCAGCCCCAGCATTTT. Translation gives CASSLAQGASQPQHF. The chain joins TRBV5-1 to TRBJ1-5, with 8 bases that match TRBD1. Germline values: CDR1 SGHRS, CDR2 YFSETQ. The V segment lost 0 bases and the J segment 6 bases; nucleotides outside the gene matches: 5. This CDR3 comprises 15 residues.